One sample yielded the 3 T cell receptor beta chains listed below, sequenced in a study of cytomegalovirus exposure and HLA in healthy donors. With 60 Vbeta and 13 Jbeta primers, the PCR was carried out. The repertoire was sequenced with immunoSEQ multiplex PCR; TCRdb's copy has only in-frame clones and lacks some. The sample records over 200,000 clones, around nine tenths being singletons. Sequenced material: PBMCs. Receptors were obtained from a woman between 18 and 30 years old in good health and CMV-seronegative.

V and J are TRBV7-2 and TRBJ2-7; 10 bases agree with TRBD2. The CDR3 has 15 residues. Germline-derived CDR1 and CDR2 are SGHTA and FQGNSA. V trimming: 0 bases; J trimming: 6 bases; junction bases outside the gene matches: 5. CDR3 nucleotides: TGTGCCAGCAGCTTAGCTCTAGCGGGGGACCCCGAGCAGTACTTC. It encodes CASSLALAGDPEQYF.

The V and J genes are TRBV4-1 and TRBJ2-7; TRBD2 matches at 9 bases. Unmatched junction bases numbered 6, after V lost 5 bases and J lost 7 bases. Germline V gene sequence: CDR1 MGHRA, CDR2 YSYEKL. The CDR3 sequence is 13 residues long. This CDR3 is CASSTRTSEEQYF. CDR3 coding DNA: TGCGCCAGCAGCACCCGGACTAGCGAGGAGCAGTACTTC.

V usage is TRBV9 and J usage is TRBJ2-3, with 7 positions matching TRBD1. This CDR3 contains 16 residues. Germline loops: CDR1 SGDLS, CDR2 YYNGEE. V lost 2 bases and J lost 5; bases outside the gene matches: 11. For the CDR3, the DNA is TGTGCCAGCAGCGTGGCGACAGGGCGCATTATAGATACGCAGTATTTT. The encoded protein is CASSVATGRIIDTQYF.